This T cell receptor (beta chain) emerged from a study of a mutant IDH1 vaccine in newly diagnosed glioma. Time point denoted: week 11, during vaccination. In the vaccine, a single dose held 300 ug of the mutant IDH1 20-mer peptide, along with topical imiquimod. Concerning this clone: Its specificity is not known.

Measured with immunoSEQ multiplex PCR; TCRdb has only the in-frame clones, and not every one. The table lists about 66,000 clones, 84% of them singletons. The CDR3 covers 18 residues. Germline V gene data show CDR1 as LNHNV and CDR2 as YYDKDF (reference sequence). Trimming stripped 3 bases from V and 0 bases from J, with 21 bases between. The sequence was obtained from a man younger than 45 with glioma. Sequencing used PBMCs, obtained from a glioma patient whose treatment included an IDH1 peptide vaccine. The V call is TRBV15, the J call TRBJ2-7; tentatively, D is TRBD1 (6 bases). The CDR3 here is CATSSGDPPGHISYEQYF. CDR3 DNA: TGTGCCACCAGCAGCGGAGATCCCCCGGGACACATCTCCTACGAGCAGTACTTC.